This T cell receptor beta chain derives from a study of blood T cell repertoires in COVID-19. For the study at large: The origin of the acute and convalescent COVID-19 samples was the United States, Italy and Spain. In each case, the material was cDNA or gDNA derived from T cells, B-cell-depleted T cells, or PBMCs.

Per the original methods: Scientists estimated how many nucleated cells there were by amplifying reference gene primers. Data came from immunoSEQ multiplex PCR; TCRdb stores just in-frame clones and leaves some out. Clone size and the V and J calls come from that table; the DNA yielded D and trimming. The table lists fewer than 300,000 clones, approximately 88% of them singletons. The sample holds many counts of this clone. V lost 0 bases and J lost 6, with 17 bases in between. The CDR3 has 16 residues. Germline CDR1 reads MNHEY; CDR2 reads SVGAGI. The TCR originated in a man aged 18 to 29 with active or convalescent COVID-19. Sequencing was done on a sample of peripheral blood. V gene TRBV6-5 combines with J gene TRBJ1-2, with a possible D match to TRBD1 (6 bases). CDR3 in DNA: TGTGCCAGCAGTTACTCGAGGGAAGACAGGTGGAATGGCTACACCTTC. This sequence encodes CASSYSREDRWNGYTF.